Shown below are 10 T cell receptor beta chains from a single sample sequenced in a study of T-cell reconstitution after alpha-beta-depleted transplantation in children (TCRdb year 2016). The library relied on PCR. The run used an Illumina HiSeq 2500. To normalize quantification of the TCRbeta repertoire, the TCR libraries were built with molecular barcoding that relied on unique molecular identifiers. Starting from the raw public reads, TCRdb applied fastp trimming at Q25, assembled clones with MiXCR and retained in-frame beta chains. Here each entry gathers all rows of one CDR3 protein and keeps the most common genes and DNA. This sample comprises roughly 310,000 distinct CDR3 sequences, more than 20% of them detected only once. Around 9.9% of the sample is held by the ten biggest clonotypes. Reading the label with the study, this specimen's treatment or condition is: allogeneic hematopoietic cell transplantation with graft depleted of TCRalphabeta T cells and CD19 B cells.

The sample in question was PBMCs, mostly from graft donor cells, obtained 180 days after TCRalphabeta/CD19-depleted stem cell transplant. These receptor sequences come from a male patient aged 5 to 17 who had a stem cell transplant for acute lymphoblastic leukemia, so the T cells may come from the graft donor.

The chain recombines TRBV15 with TRBJ1-5; D is unclear. Germline values: CDR1 LNHNV, CDR2 YYDKDF (reference sequence). The CDR3 covers 15 residues. V gave up 4 bases and J gave up 4 bases, with 14 bases separating them. CDR3 region: CATSTYARANQPQHF. CDR3 DNA: TGTGCCACCAGCACCTACGCGAGGGCTAATCAGCCCCAGCATTTT.

In its sample, this clonotype was seen many times. V is TRBV28 and J is TRBJ2-4; D unclear. Germline V gives CDR1 MDHEN, CDR2 SYDVKM. Trimming stripped 0 bases from V and 2 bases from J, with 11 bases between. This CDR3 region has 16 residues. CDR3 nucleotides: TGTGCCAGCAGTTTATGGAGAGGCATCTCCAAAAACATTCAGTACTTC. The encoded protein is CASSLWRGISKNIQYF.

This clonotype has a handful of counts. V usage is TRBV12-3 or TRBV12-4 and J usage is TRBJ2-5; D perhaps matches TRBD2 (5 bases). Trimming took 3 bases from V and 1 from J, leaving 12 bases between them. The CDR3 is made up of 15 amino acids. CDR3 bases: TGTGCCAGCAGTTTTCTCGGCGGGCCCCAAGAGACCCAGTACTTC. It specifies CASSFLGGPQETQYF.

In this sample, this clonotype turned up a few times. This chain uses TRBV5-1 with TRBJ2-1, with 7 positions matching TRBD1. V was clipped by 5 bases and J by 3 bases; unmatched bases: 8. This CDR3 is built from 15 residues. The germline V gene encodes CDR1 SGHRS and CDR2 YFSETQ. The CDR3 region is CASRNGTAFYNEQFF. The CDR3, as DNA: TGCGCCAGCAGGAATGGGACAGCCTTCTACAATGAGCAGTTCTTC.

This clonotype was seen a handful of times. This rearrangement joins TRBV5-6 to TRBJ1-5; D ambiguous. The CDR3 is 15 amino acids. In germline, CDR1 is SGHDT, CDR2 YYEEEE. V was cut by 0 bases and J by 1 base, with 8 bases left in between. CDR3 region: CASSLGGFSNQPQHF. DNA for the CDR3: TGTGCCAGCAGCTTGGGCGGGTTCAGCAATCAGCCCCAGCATTTT.

Notes on this clonotype: A junction boundary mismatches the germline segment, possibly from a read error. J is TRBJ2-5 and V is TRBV7-9, with TRBD1 matching over 8 bases. The CDR3 is made up of 16 amino acids. Looked up from germline, CDR1 is SEHNR and CDR2 is FQNEAQ (reference sequence). The DNA of the CDR3 is TGTCCCAGCAGCTCTCCTGGGGCAGGGGGCTCGAAGACCCAGTACTTC. Encoded protein: CPSSSPGAGGSKTQYF.

V is TRBV20-1 and J is TRBJ2-3; D ambiguous. Trimming shortened V by 3 bases and J by 2 bases, and 12 bases separated the two germline ends. Germline assignment: CDR1 DFQATT and CDR2 SNEGSKA (reference sequence). This CDR3 comprises 14 residues. For the CDR3, the DNA is TGCAGTGCTAGTAGGAGCGAGATCACAGATACGCAGTATTTT. This encodes CSASRSEITDTQYF.

This clonotype was seen at least ten times. The J gene is TRBJ1-2, the V gene TRBV6-1; 7 bases are shared with TRBD1. CDR1 is MNHNS and CDR2 is SASEGT in the germline V gene. CDR3 length: 13 amino acids. V was pared by 5 bases and J by 8 bases, with 8 bases of the junction left unmatched. Written as DNA, the CDR3 is TGTGCCAGCAGTCCCAGACAGGGAGGGGGCTACACCTTC. Protein sequence: CASSPRQGGGYTF.

This clonotype was detected a few times. The chain employs TRBV5-1 and TRBJ2-1; either TRBD1 or TRBD2 may fit D (5 bases each). Germline V gives CDR1 SGHRS, CDR2 YFSETQ. The CDR3 runs to 15 residues. Trimming took 4 bases from V and 6 from J, leaving 17 bases between them. The CDR3 DNA reads TGCGCCAGCAGCACTGGGACCACGGGGCCCAATGAGCAGTTCTTC. Protein sequence: CASSTGTTGPNEQFF.

This rearrangement joins TRBV12-3 or TRBV12-4 to TRBJ1-1; 9 bases are a match to TRBD1. V shed 7 bases, J shed 1 base, and the junction held 4 bases outside the gene matches. The CDR3 is 14 amino acids. The CDR3 sequence: CASTRDRANTEAFF. The CDR3 nucleotides read TGTGCCAGCACCAGGGACAGGGCGAACACTGAAGCTTTCTTT.